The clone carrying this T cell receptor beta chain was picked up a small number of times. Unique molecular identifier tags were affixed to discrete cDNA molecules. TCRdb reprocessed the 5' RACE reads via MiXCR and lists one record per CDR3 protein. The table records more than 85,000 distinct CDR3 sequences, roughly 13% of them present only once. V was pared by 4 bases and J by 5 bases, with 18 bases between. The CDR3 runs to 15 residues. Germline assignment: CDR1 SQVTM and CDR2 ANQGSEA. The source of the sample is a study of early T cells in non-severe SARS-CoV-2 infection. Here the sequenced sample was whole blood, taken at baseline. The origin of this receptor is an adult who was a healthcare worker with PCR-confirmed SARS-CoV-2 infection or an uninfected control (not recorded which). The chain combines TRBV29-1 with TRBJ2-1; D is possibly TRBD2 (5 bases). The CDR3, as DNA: TGCAGCGTTGTAGAATTCGGACGGGAAGACAATGAGCAGTTCTTC. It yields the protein CSVVEFGREDNEQFF.